The next 2 T cell receptor beta chains were all read from a single sample in a study of blood T cell repertoires in COVID-19. This table comes from immunoSEQ multiplex PCR, and its TCRdb copy is limited to in-frame clones, with some not included. The table has 250,000 or so clones, roughly nine tenths seen once. Sequencing was carried out using PBMCs or T cells enriched from blood (not recorded which). The receptors derive from a human donor in a cohort exposed to, infected with or recovered from COVID-19 (not recorded which). The donor label of this sample is uncertain.

The chain carries TRBV25-1 and TRBJ1-1; no firm D call. Looked up from germline, CDR1 is MGHDK and CDR2 is SYGVNS. This CDR3 region has 14 residues. Trimming cost V 3 bases and J 9 bases, with 17 bases left between them. CDR3 sequence: CASSDRSGRKKAFF. In nucleotides, the CDR3 is TGTGCCAGCAGTGATCGAAGTGGCCGAAAAAAAGCTTTCTTT. Full variable domain (missing parts from reference TRBV25-1 and TRBJ1-1): EADIYQTPRYLVIGTGKKITLECSQTMGHDKMYWYQQDPGMELHLIHYSYGVNSTEKGDLSSESTVSRIRTEHFPLTLESARPSHTSQYLCASSDRSGRKKAFFGQGTRLTVV.

This sequence joins TRBV6-2 or TRBV6-3 and TRBJ2-1, with 9 bases identical to TRBD1. CDR3 length equals 16 residues. V lost 2 bases to trimming and J lost 4 bases; unmatched junction nucleotides: 6. Germline V lookup: CDR1 MNHEY, CDR2 SVGEGT. The CDR3 DNA follows: TGTGCCAGCAGTTACAAAGGGACAGGGAAATACAATGAGCAGTTCTTC. This translates into CASSYKGTGKYNEQFF.